This entry lists 5 T cell receptor beta chains sequenced from one sample in a study of cytomegalovirus exposure and HLA in healthy donors. Produced via immunoSEQ multiplex PCR; TCRdb's table is partial and in-frame only. The table shows some 50,000 clones, with over 90% occurring only once. Sequencing was carried out using PBMCs. Every receptor here comes from a woman under 30 in good health and CMV-seronegative.

The chain links TRBV5-6 to TRBJ1-3; perhaps TRBD1 as D (5 bases). This CDR3 is 16 amino acids long. The germline V and J ends were trimmed by 0 bases and 4 bases, with 14 bases remaining between them. The germline V gene has CDR1 SGHDT and CDR2 YYEEEE. CDR3 in amino acids: CASSLDRVAGGNTIYF. As DNA, the CDR3 is TGTGCCAGCAGCTTGGATCGGGTGGCAGGGGGAAACACCATATATTTT.

The chain is built from TRBV10-3 and TRBJ2-5, with TRBD1 matching 9 bases. This CDR3 region has 15 residues. Germline CDR1 is ENHRY and CDR2 is SYGVKD. Trimming cost V 4 bases and J 5 bases; bases outside gene matches: 8. The CDR3 nucleotides read TGTGCCATCAGTGGTGGGACAGGGAGTGAGGAGACCCAGTACTTC. Protein sequence: CAISGGTGSEETQYF.

This sequence joins TRBV29-1 and TRBJ1-1; tentative D call: TRBD1 (6 bases). Germline V gene lookup returns CDR1 SQVTM and CDR2 ANQGSEA. This CDR3 has 14 amino acids. The V gene lost 1 base and the J gene lost 4 bases, with 13 bases spanning the gap. The CDR3 loop reads CSVEGQPRGTEAFF. The CDR3 nucleotides are TGCAGCGTTGAAGGACAGCCCAGGGGCACTGAAGCTTTCTTT.

This clone has a single count. V and J are TRBV7-9 and TRBJ1-5; TRBD1 aligns across 7 bases. Germline lookup yields CDR1 SEHNR and CDR2 FQNEAQ (reference sequence). CDR3 length: 15 amino acids. Trimming removed 7 bases from V and 1 base from J; junction bases left unmatched: 7. CDR3 region: CASTGDSPSNQPQHF. The CDR3 DNA sequence: TGTGCCAGCACCGGGGACAGCCCCAGCAATCAGCCCCAGCATTTT.

This clone was counted a single time. The chain couples TRBV14 to TRBJ1-2; 10 bases align to TRBD1. V shed 4 bases, J shed 7 bases, and the junction held 3 bases outside the gene matches. This CDR3 has 13 amino acids. The germline CDR1 and CDR2 sequences are SGHDN and FVKESK. As DNA, the CDR3 is TGTGCCAGCAGCCGGGACAGGGGTTCTGGCTACACCTTC. This gives the protein CASSRDRGSGYTF.